Below, one T cell receptor beta chain is given with its context. Profiled with immunoSEQ multiplex PCR; TCRdb holds only in-frame clones, not every one. The data contain some 180,000 clones, 90% of them seen just once; the ten biggest clones take up approximately 0.62%. These data originate in a study of blood T cell repertoires in COVID-19. Overall study: Both acute and convalescent COVID-19 samples were obtained from the United States, Italy and Spain. T cells, B-cell-depleted T cells, or PBMCs supplied cDNA or gDNA.

J gave up 4 bases and V 5 bases, and 9 bases lay outside the gene matches. Per the germline V gene, CDR1 is MDHEN and CDR2 is SYDVKM. The CDR3 runs 15 residues. The chain joins TRBV28 to TRBJ2-3, with TRBD1 matching 7 bases. This receptor was identified in a man between 50 and 59 years old with acute or convalescent COVID-19. Specimen: peripheral blood. DNA of the CDR3: TGTGCCAGCAGTCGAGACAGGGTGGGTGCAGATACGCAGTATTTT. Its protein product is CASSRDRVGADTQYF.